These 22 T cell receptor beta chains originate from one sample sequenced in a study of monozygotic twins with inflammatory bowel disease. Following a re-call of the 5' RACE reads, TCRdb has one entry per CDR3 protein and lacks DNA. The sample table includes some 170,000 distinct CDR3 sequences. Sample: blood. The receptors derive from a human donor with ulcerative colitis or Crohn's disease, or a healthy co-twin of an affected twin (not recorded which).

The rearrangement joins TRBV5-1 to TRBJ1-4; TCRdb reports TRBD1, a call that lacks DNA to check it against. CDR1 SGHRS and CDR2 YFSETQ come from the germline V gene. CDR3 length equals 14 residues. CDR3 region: CASGLDRPNEKLFF.

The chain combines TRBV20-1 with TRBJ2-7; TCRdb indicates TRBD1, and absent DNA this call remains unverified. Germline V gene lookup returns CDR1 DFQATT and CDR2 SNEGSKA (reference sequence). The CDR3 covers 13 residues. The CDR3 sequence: CSAPGQGNYEQYF.

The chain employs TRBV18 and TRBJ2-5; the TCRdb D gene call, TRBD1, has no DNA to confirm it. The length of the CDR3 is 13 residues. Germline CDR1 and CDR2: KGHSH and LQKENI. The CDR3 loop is CASSPRAQETQYF. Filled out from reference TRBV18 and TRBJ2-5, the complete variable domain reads NAGVMQNPRHLVRRRGQEARLRCSPMKGHSHVYWYRQLPEEGLKFMVYLQKENIIDESGMPKERFSAEFPKEGPSILRIQQVVRGDSAAYFCASSPRAQETQYFGPGTRLLVL.

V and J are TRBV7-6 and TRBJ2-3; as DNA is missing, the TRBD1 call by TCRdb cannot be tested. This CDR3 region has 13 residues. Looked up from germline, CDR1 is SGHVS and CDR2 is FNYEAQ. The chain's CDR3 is CASSPTGEDTQYF.

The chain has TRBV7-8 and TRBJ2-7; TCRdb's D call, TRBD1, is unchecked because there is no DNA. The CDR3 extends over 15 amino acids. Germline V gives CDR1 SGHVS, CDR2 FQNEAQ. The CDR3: CASTSPGQGVSEQYF. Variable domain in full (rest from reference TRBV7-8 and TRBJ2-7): GAGVSQSPRYKVAKRGQDVALRCDPISGHVSLFWYQQALGQGPEFLTYFQNEAQLDKSGLPSDRFFAERPEGSVSTLKIQRTQQEDSAVYLCASTSPGQGVSEQYFGPGTRLTVT.

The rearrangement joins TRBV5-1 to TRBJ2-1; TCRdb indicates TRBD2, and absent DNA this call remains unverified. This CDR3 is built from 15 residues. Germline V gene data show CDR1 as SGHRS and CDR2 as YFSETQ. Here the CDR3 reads CASSLNLAGGNEQFF.

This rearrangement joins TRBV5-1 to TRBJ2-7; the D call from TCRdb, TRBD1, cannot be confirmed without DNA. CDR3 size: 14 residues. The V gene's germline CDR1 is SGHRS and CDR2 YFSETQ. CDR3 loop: CASSDTGGSGEQYF.

The CDR3 loop reads CSALTQGNVYNEQFF. The V gene is TRBV20-1, the J gene TRBJ2-1. CDR1 and CDR2 from the germline V gene are DFQATT and SNEGSKA (reference sequence). The CDR3 runs 15 residues.

CDR3 region: CASSFGLGDTQYF. The chain combines TRBV7-8 with TRBJ2-3. CDR1 is SGHVS and CDR2 is FQNEAQ in the germline V gene. The CDR3 has 13 amino acids.

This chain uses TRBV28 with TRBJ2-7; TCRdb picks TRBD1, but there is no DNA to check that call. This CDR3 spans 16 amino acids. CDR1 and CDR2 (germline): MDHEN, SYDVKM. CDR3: CASSLSSGTGAYEQYF.

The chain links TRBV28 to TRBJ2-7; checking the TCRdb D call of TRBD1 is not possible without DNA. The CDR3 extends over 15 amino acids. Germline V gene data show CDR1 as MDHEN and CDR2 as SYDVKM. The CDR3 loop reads CASTWGHRAIYEQYF.

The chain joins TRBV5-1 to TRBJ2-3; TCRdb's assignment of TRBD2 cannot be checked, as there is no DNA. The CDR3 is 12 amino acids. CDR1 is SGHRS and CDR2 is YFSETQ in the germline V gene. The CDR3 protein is CASTRDSRTQYF.

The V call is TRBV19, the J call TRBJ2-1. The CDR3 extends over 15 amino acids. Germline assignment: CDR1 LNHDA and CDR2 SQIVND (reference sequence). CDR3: CASSSKARPYNEQFF.

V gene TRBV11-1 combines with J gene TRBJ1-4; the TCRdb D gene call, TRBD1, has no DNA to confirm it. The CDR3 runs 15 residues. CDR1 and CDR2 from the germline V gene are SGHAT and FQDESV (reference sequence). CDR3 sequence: CASSLPGRANEKLFF.

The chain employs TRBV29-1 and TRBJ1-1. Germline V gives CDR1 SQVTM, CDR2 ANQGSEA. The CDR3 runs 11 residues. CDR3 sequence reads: CSGDYITEAFF. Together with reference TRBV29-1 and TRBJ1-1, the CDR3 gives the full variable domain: SAVISQKPSRDICQRGTSLTIQCQVDSQVTMMFWYRQQPGQSLTLIATANQGSEATYESGFVIDKFPISRPNLTFSTLTVSNMSPEDSSIYLCSGDYITEAFFGQGTRLTVV.

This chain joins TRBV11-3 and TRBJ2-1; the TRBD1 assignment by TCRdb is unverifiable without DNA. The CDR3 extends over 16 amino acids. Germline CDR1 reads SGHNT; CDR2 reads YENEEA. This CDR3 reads CASSPNVGGVYNEQFF.

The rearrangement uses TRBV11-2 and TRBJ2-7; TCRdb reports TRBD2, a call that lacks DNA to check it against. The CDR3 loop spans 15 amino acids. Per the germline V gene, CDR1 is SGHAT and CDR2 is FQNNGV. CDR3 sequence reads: CASSLETSGRYEQYF.

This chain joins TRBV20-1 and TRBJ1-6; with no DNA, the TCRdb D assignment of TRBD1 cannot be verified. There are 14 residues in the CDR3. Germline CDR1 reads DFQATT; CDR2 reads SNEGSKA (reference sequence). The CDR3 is CSAAGQGPNSPLHF.

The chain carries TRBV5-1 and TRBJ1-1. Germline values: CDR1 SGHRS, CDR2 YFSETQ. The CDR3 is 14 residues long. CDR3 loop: CASSLVPGNTEAFF.

The CDR3 spells CASTFMGGNTEAFF. This chain uses TRBV2 with TRBJ1-1; without DNA, the TCRdb call of TRBD1 cannot be checked. CDR3 length: 14 amino acids. CDR1 is SNHLY, CDR2 FYNNEI, per germline.

The chain's CDR3 is CATAVGEEGNTIYF. The V and J genes are TRBV7-9 and TRBJ1-3. CDR3 length: 14 residues. The germline V gene has CDR1 SEHNR and CDR2 FQNEAQ (reference sequence).

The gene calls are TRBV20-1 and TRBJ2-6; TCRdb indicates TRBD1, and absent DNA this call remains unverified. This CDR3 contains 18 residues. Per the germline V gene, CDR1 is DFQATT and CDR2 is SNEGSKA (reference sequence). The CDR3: CSARADKGPASGANVLTF.